This record looks at one TCR beta chain sequence and its context. As yet, its antigen is unknown. Sequencing relied on a cDNA template that was reverse transcribed from extracted RNA. The data were produced by immunoSEQ multiplex PCR, yet TCRdb's version contains in-frame clones alone and is incomplete. The sample holds about 190,000 clones; 55% to 70% are singletons and the top ten take around 0.7%. V shed 0 bases and J shed 0 bases, with 12 bases lying between them. The length of the CDR3 is 17 residues. Looked up from germline, CDR1 is LNHNV and CDR2 is YYDKDF (reference sequence). Treatment indicated: oral pan-JAK inhibitor, 5-10 mg twice daily. Lesional scalp punch biopsies and peripheral blood came from alopecia areata patients. The data stem from a study of CD8+ T cells in alopecia areata. Study at large: Each day, treated patients took oral tofacitinib twice, at 5 to 10 mg per dose.

General study findings and limits: It was lesional scalp, especially alopecia totalis/universalis, that showed higher clonality than normal scalp.

The source of this sequence is a human donor with alopecia areata. The chain carries TRBV15 and TRBJ2-4, with D perhaps matching TRBD1 (6 bases). The source material was CD4+ T cells sorted from blood, sampled at week 4, from a patient treated with tofacitinib. The CDR3 protein is CATSREGTGLAKNIQYF. The DNA for the CDR3 is TGTGCCACCAGCAGAGAGGGTACAGGGCTAGCCAAAAACATTCAGTACTTC.